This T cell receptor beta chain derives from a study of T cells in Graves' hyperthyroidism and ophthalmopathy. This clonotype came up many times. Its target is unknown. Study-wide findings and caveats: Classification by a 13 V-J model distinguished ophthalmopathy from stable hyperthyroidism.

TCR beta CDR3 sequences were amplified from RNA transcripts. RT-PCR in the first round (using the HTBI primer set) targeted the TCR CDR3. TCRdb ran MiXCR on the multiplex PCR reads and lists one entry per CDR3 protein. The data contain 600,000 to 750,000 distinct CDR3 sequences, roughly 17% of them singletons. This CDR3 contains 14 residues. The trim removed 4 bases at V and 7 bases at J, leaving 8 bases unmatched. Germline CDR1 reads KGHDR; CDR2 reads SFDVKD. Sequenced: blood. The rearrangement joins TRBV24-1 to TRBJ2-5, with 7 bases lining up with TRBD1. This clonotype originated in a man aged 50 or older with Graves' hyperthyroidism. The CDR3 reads CATSEPTGKGTQYF. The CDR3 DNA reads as TGTGCCACCAGTGAGCCGACAGGGAAAGGGACCCAGTACTTC.